This TCR beta chain appears in the sequencing data of a study of T cell changes during pregnancy in multiple sclerosis. Sequencing used immunoSEQ multiplex PCR; TCRdb keeps in-frame clones, though not all of them. The table includes approximately 29,000 clones, 85% to 90% detected once. V was clipped by 1 base and J by 2 bases, with 12 bases between them. The CDR3 consists of 16 residues. Germline values: CDR1 LGHNA, CDR2 YNFKEQ. This material consisted of CD4+ T cells from peripheral blood mononuclear cells, taken in the second trimester of pregnancy. This TCR was sampled from a female donor with multiple sclerosis, enrolled in a pregnancy study. This chain links TRBV4-2 with TRBJ2-1, with D perhaps matching TRBD2 (5 bases). CDR3 nucleotides: TGTGCCAGCAGCCAAGTGCGGGCTGGGACCTACAATGAGCAGTTCTTC. Translation: CASSQVRAGTYNEQFF.